The clone carrying this TCR beta chain has a handful of counts. Its antigen is unidentified. TCRdb itself ran the 5' RACE reads through MiXCR, one entry per CDR3 protein. The data contain roughly 90,000 distinct CDR3 sequences, roughly 8.5% of them seen just once; the ten biggest clones take up under 35%. This record belongs to a study of CD8 T cells in ankylosing spondylitis. Study results and caveats: Reactive arthritis synovial fluid and blood were previously reported to contain some motif variants. Characteristic of ankylosing spondylitis blood, it appeared, was a TCR beta motif comprising fewer than 10 highly homologous variants.

The V end was cut by 0 bases, the J end by 6 bases, with 17 bases between. Germline CDR1 and CDR2: SGHVS and FQNEAQ. CDR3 length equals 16 residues. The J gene is TRBJ1-2, the V gene TRBV7-8, with D possibly being TRBD1 (6 bases). This TCR was recovered from a male donor with ankylosing spondylitis. Material for sequencing was blood, either unsorted or a sorted T cell fraction (not recorded which). CDR3 sequence (DNA): TGTGCCAGCAGCTTAGCAGGATTCCGGGACAACAATGGCTACACCTTC. Its protein is CASSLAGFRDNNGYTF.